This entry describes one TCR beta chain. Its matching antigen is unknown. This entry is derived from a study of beta chain features in type 1 diabetes. Expressed TCRB transcripts were sequenced because the entire RNA isolate underwent reverse transcription. Read counts averaged around 3.9 million for samples of naive, central memory and regulatory T cells. Clones were sequenced by immunoSEQ multiplex PCR, and TCRdb holds only the in-frame ones, with some missing. The repertoire holds some 300,000 clones, with approximately 8% as singletons. General study points: Shortening of TCRB CDR3s, moderate but significant, appeared in all four CD4+ subsets of Type 1 diabetes patients.

Every single donor gave one heparinised blood draw, and these averaged approximately 120 mL. Purity exceeding 95% was reached by all sorted populations. V lost 4 bases and J 6 bases, leaving 10 bases between the germline ends. The CDR3 runs to 13 residues. Germline V gives CDR1 MGHRA, CDR2 YSYEKL. This chain joins TRBV4-1 and TRBJ2-1, with D possibly TRBD2 on 5 matching bases. The receptor comes from a woman younger than 35 in good health. The sequencing sample was made of central memory CD4+ T cells from blood. Here the CDR3 reads CASSLGRGNEQFF. In nucleotides, the CDR3 is TGCGCCAGCAGCCTCGGACGGGGCAATGAGCAGTTCTTC.